This entry lists 2 T cell receptor beta chains sequenced from one sample in a study of OX40 agonist ivuxolimab in advanced cancers. This table comes from immunoSEQ multiplex PCR, and its TCRdb copy is limited to in-frame clones, with some not included. The sample consists of more than 50,000 clones, under 90% of them appearing once. The input for sequencing was CD4+ or CD8+ T cells sorted from blood, taken in a trial of the OX40 agonist ivuxolimab. The receptors originated from an adult with an advanced solid tumor such as melanoma, head and neck, liver or kidney cancer.

The gene calls are TRBV2 and TRBJ1-1; 8 nucleotides align to TRBD1. Germline CDR1 and CDR2: SNHLY and FYNNEI. V gave up 7 bases and J gave up 8 bases; unmatched junction bases: 9. This CDR3 spans 13 amino acids. CDR3 in amino acids: CASKAGGDSEAFF. CDR3 nucleotides: TGTGCCAGCAAGGCAGGGGGCGATTCGGAAGCTTTCTTT. The full variable domain, with the rest looked up from reference TRBV2 and TRBJ1-1, is EPEVTQTPSHQVTQMGQEVILRCVPISNHLYFYWYRQILGQKVEFLVSFYNNEISEKSEIFDDQFSVERPDGSNFTLKIRSTKLEDSAMYFCASKAGGDSEAFFGQGTRLTVV.

V gene TRBV18 combines with J gene TRBJ2-7; 9 bases are shared with TRBD1. CDR3 size: 14 residues. The trim removed 2 bases at V and 4 bases at J, leaving 3 bases unmatched. The germline gives CDR1 KGHSH, CDR2 LQKENI. CDR3 sequence: CASSPGQGYYEQYF. CDR3 DNA sequence: TGTGCCAGCTCACCAGGACAGGGGTATTACGAGCAGTACTTC.